One sample yielded the 21 T cell receptor beta chains listed below, sequenced in a study of blood T cell repertoires in COVID-19. Using immunoSEQ multiplex PCR, the repertoire was profiled, and TCRdb retains in-frame clones only, with some absent. The sample shows about 280,000 clones, roughly 86% of them seen only once. Material: peripheral blood. These receptors were collected from a woman younger than 45 with COVID-19, enrolled during active disease.

CDR3: CASSPWGEGAGELFF. For the CDR3, the DNA is TGTGCCAGCAGCCCTTGGGGGGAGGGGGCCGGGGAGCTGTTTTTT. The chain is built from TRBV11-3 and TRBJ2-2; D is perhaps TRBD2 (7 bases). Germline V gene sequence: CDR1 SGHNT, CDR2 YENEEA. The CDR3 extends over 15 amino acids. The V gene lost 5 bases and the J gene lost 6 bases, with 16 bases spanning the gap.

V is TRBV15 and J is TRBJ1-1; perhaps TRBD1 as D (5 bases). The CDR3 is 13 residues long. V was trimmed by 0 bases and J by 8 bases, leaving 10 bases between them. Germline CDR1 LNHNV, CDR2 YYDKDF (reference sequence). CDR3 residues: CATSRDPQGEAFF. The CDR3 coding sequence is TGTGCCACCAGCAGAGATCCCCAGGGAGAAGCTTTCTTT. Full variable domain (remainder filled in from reference TRBV15 and TRBJ1-1): DAMVIQNPRYQVTQFGKPVTLSCSQTLNHNVMYWYQQKSSQAPKLLFHYYDKDFNNEADTPDNFQSRRPNTSFCFLDIRSPGLGDTAMYLCATSRDPQGEAFFGQGTRLTVV.

Of note for this clone: The same CDR3 also results from other DNA sequences found in this sample. The CDR3: CASSLGGGQPQHF. In DNA, the CDR3 is TGTGCCAGCAGCTTAGGGGGGGGTCAGCCCCAGCATTTT. The chain carries TRBV7-9 and TRBJ1-5; possibly TRBD1 for D (5 bases). With 1 base removed from V and 6 bases from J, the gap between germline ends came to 7 bases. Germline CDR1 reads SEHNR; CDR2 reads FQNEAQ (reference sequence). The CDR3 extends over 13 amino acids.

The table lists this clone with a count of one. The chain is built from TRBV6-5 and TRBJ2-1; D is unresolved. Germline V gives CDR1 MNHEY, CDR2 SVGAGI. V lost 4 bases to trimming and J lost 2 bases, with 9 bases between them. The CDR3 covers 14 residues. In DNA form, the CDR3 reads TGTGCCAGCAGTTCACGGTCCACCTACAATGAGCAGTTCTTC. It codes for CASSSRSTYNEQFF.

J is TRBJ2-7 and V is TRBV28, with 11 positions matching TRBD2. Germline loops: CDR1 MDHEN, CDR2 SYDVKM. V lost 5 bases, J lost 0 bases, and 3 bases stayed unmatched. The CDR3 sequence is 15 residues long. The CDR3 is CASSSLAGGSYEQYF. CDR3 in DNA: TGTGCCAGCAGTAGCCTAGCGGGGGGCTCCTACGAGCAGTACTTC.

The chain employs TRBV2 and TRBJ1-1; D uncertain. Between the trimmed V and J ends, which lost 5 bases and 7 bases, there was a span of 8 bases. CDR3 length: 11 residues. Germline V gives CDR1 SNHLY, CDR2 FYNNEI. CDR3 DNA sequence: TGTGCCAGCAGTTGGGCCGGTGAAGCTTTCTTT. This translates into CASSWAGEAFF. Full variable domain (outside the CDR3, taken from reference TRBV2 and TRBJ1-1): EPEVTQTPSHQVTQMGQEVILRCVPISNHLYFYWYRQILGQKVEFLVSFYNNEISEKSEIFDDQFSVERPDGSNFTLKIRSTKLEDSAMYFCASSWAGEAFFGQGTRLTVV.

The chain carries TRBV3-1 (or the pseudogene TRBV3-2) and TRBJ1-2, with D possibly TRBD1 on 5 matching bases. This CDR3 is 13 amino acids long. Per the germline V gene, CDR1 is LGHDT and CDR2 is YNNKEL (reference sequence). The ends were cut back, 5 bases at V and 7 bases at J, with 14 bases in the middle. The CDR3 is CASSSGGSGGYTF. The CDR3 DNA reads TGTGCCAGCAGCTCGGGGGGGTCCGGTGGCTACACCTTC.

V usage is TRBV5-4 and J usage is TRBJ1-2; 11 bases line up with TRBD1. The germline V gene has CDR1 SGHNT and CDR2 YYREEE (reference sequence). J was trimmed by 5 bases and V by 10 bases; bases with no gene match: 7. The CDR3 runs 13 residues. The CDR3 reads CALSRDRGYGYTF. In nucleotides, the CDR3 is TGTGCCCTCTCCAGGGACAGGGGGTATGGCTACACCTTC.

The V gene is TRBV2, the J gene TRBJ1-2; tentatively, D is TRBD1 (6 bases). The germline V gene has CDR1 SNHLY and CDR2 FYNNEI. Between the trimmed V and J ends, which lost 7 bases and 7 bases, there was a span of 19 bases. This CDR3 region has 14 residues. The CDR3 spells CASIQQGTLSGYTF. The CDR3 DNA follows: TGTGCCAGCATCCAACAGGGTACGCTCTCTGGCTACACCTTC.

This clone was recorded only once. The chain uses TRBV11-2 and TRBJ1-2; the match to TRBD1 covers 7 bases. The trim removed 5 bases at V and 0 bases at J, leaving 12 bases unmatched. CDR1 is SGHAT and CDR2 is FQNNGV in the germline V gene. The CDR3 is 17 amino acids. The CDR3 region has the DNA TGTGCCAGCAGCAAAATTAAGGGGGACAGATCTAACTATGGCTACACCTTC. It specifies CASSKIKGDRSNYGYTF.

This chain's CDR3 is CASSYLTGWGYTF. The CDR3 DNA follows: TGTGCCAGCAGTTACTTGACAGGGTGGGGCTACACCTTC. The chain uses TRBV6-5 and TRBJ1-2; 7 nucleotides align to TRBD1. V shed 1 base and J 8 bases; nucleotides not matched to a gene: 4. CDR3 length: 13 residues. Germline CDR1 and CDR2: MNHEY and SVGAGI.

This chain uses TRBV28 with TRBJ1-2; D remains unclear. Germline V lookup: CDR1 MDHEN, CDR2 SYDVKM. The CDR3 has 15 residues. Trimming cost V 7 bases and J 4 bases, with 19 bases left between them. CDR3: CASTPSLGRLYGYTF. As DNA, the CDR3 is TGTGCCAGCACCCCCTCTTTAGGCAGACTCTATGGCTACACCTTC.

This clone was observed a few times. The chain joins TRBV2 to TRBJ2-1, with 9 bases lining up with TRBD2. V gave up 4 bases and J gave up 14 bases; unmatched junction bases: 6. CDR3 length equals 12 residues. Germline CDR1 is SNHLY and CDR2 is FYNNEI. The CDR3 DNA sequence: TGTGCCAGCAGTGGGCTAGCGGGGTCAAAGTTCTTC. It codes for CASSGLAGSKFF.

The V gene is TRBV7-2, the J gene TRBJ1-2, with TRBD1 matching 10 bases. The ends lost 6 bases at V and 5 bases at J; junction bases unmatched: 9. The germline CDR1 and CDR2 sequences are SGHTA and FQGNSA. There are 15 residues in the CDR3. Here the CDR3 reads CASRATGTGAYGYTF. Written as DNA, the CDR3 is TGTGCCAGCAGGGCTACCGGGACAGGGGCGTATGGCTACACCTTC.

The sample holds one count of this clone. V gene TRBV29-1 combines with J gene TRBJ1-4; D may be TRBD1 (5 bases). The CDR3 contains 13 residues. The germline V and J ends were trimmed by 7 bases and 7 bases, with 16 bases remaining between them. From germline, CDR1 is SQVTM and CDR2 ANQGSEA. The CDR3 region has the DNA TGCAGCGCAGTCAAGGGACTTGGTGAAAAACTGTTTTTT. This gives the protein CSAVKGLGEKLFF.

This clone has just one count. The V and J genes are TRBV6-2 or TRBV6-3 and TRBJ1-2; 7 positions agree with TRBD1. With 2 bases clipped from V and 4 bases from J, the junction kept 10 bases outside the gene matches. The CDR3 is 16 residues long. CDR1 is MNHEY and CDR2 is SVGEGT in the germline V gene. In nucleotides, the CDR3 is TGTGCCAGCAGTTACCGAGACAGGGAGCTCGTCTATGGCTACACCTTC. Amino acid sequence: CASSYRDRELVYGYTF.

The rearrangement uses TRBV6-6 and TRBJ1-1; 7 bases agree with TRBD1. After removal of 2 bases from V and 8 bases from J, the junction contained 8 bases not matched to a gene. The CDR3 runs 14 residues. In germline, CDR1 is MNHNY, CDR2 SVGAGI (reference sequence). The CDR3 reads CASSYPQGLEEAFF. CDR3 coding DNA: TGTGCCAGCAGTTACCCACAGGGGCTCGAGGAAGCTTTCTTT.

Many counts were recorded for this clone. The same CDR3 is also encoded by other DNA sequences in this sample. V gene TRBV5-6 combines with J gene TRBJ2-7, with D unclear. Germline CDR1 is SGHDT and CDR2 is YYEEEE. Trimming left V 0 bases short and J 5 bases short, with 6 bases between. The CDR3 is 12 amino acids. The CDR3 region is CASSLVGDEQYF. In DNA form, the CDR3 reads TGTGCCAGCAGCTTGGTGGGCGACGAGCAGTACTTC.

J is TRBJ1-5 and V is TRBV11-2; D not certain. The CDR3 spans 14 residues. Germline CDR1 is SGHAT and CDR2 is FQNNGV. Trimming took 6 bases from V and 1 from J, leaving 10 bases between them. The CDR3 bases are TGTGCCAGCAGTCGCGGAGGGAGCAATCAGCCCCAGCATTTT. Its protein is CASSRGGSNQPQHF. The full variable domain, rest sourced from reference TRBV11-2 and TRBJ1-5, is EAGVAQSPRYKIIEKRQSVAFWCNPISGHATLYWYQQILGQGPKLLIQFQNNGVVDDSQLPKDRFSAERLKGVDSTLKIQPAKLEDSAVYLCASSRGGSNQPQHFGDGTRLSIL.

This chain joins TRBV3-1 (or the pseudogene TRBV3-2) and TRBJ2-1, with D unclear. V was cut by 0 bases and J by 5 bases, with 14 bases left in between. CDR1 LGHDT and CDR2 YNNKEL come from the germline V gene (reference sequence). This CDR3 spans 16 amino acids. The CDR3 sequence: CASSQEQPLSNNEQFF. Here the CDR3 DNA reads TGTGCCAGCAGCCAAGAACAGCCGTTATCGAACAATGAGCAGTTCTTC.

This chain uses TRBV27 with TRBJ1-1; D is ambiguous. V was trimmed by 6 bases and J by 0 bases, leaving 8 bases between them. The germline CDR1 and CDR2 sequences are MNHEY and SMNVEV (reference sequence). The CDR3 is made up of 13 amino acids. The CDR3 nucleotides are TGTGCCAGCAGCTTCCGGGTGAACACTGAAGCTTTCTTT. Protein sequence: CASSFRVNTEAFF.